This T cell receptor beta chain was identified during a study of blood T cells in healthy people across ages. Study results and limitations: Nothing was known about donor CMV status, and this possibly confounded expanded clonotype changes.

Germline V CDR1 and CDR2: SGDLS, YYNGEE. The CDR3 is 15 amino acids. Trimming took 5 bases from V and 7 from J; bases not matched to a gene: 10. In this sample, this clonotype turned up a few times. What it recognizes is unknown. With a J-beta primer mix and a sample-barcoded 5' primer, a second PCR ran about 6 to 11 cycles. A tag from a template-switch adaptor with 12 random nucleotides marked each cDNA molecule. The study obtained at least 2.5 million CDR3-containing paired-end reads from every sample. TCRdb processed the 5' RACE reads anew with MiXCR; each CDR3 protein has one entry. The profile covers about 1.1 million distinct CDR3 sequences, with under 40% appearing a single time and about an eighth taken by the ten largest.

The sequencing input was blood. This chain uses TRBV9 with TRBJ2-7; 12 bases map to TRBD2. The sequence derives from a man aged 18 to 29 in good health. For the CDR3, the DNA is TGTGCCAGCAGTACTAGCGGGGGGTTCGACAATGAGCAGTACTTC. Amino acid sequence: CASSTSGGFDNEQYF.